This T cell receptor beta chain was sequenced during a study of spatial heterogeneity in lung cancer. A distinct unique molecular identifier was carried by each TCR cDNA molecule. TCRdb re-derived calls from the 5' RACE reads in MiXCR, one entry per CDR3 protein. The data hold about 48,000 distinct CDR3 sequences, with approximately 5% observed a single time. The V gene's germline CDR1 is ENHRY and CDR2 SYGVKD. This CDR3 comprises 12 residues. Trimming cost V 9 bases and J 0 bases, with 6 bases left between them. Time point meaning: sample taken at primary tumor resection. TCRs were sequenced from unsorted whole RNA of tumor, nontumor lung or PBMC. This clonotype was detected many times.

This receptor was obtained from a male donor with early-stage non-small cell lung cancer. This chain joins TRBV10-3 and TRBJ1-3; D gene unclear. This specimen consisted of PBMCs, obtained at surgery. In DNA, the CDR3 is TGTGCCATTGTTAGCTCTGGAAACACCATATATTTT. Its translation: CAIVSSGNTIYF.